This T cell receptor beta chain was recorded in a study of cytomegalovirus exposure and HLA in healthy donors. Whole-study context: Most donors, about 82% of over 350 genotyped, fell in the Caucasian-associated ancestry cluster. Study outcomes and limitations: Rarity marked most TCR sequences, yet some public TCRs occurred in many donors. Another analysis was done later, and it associated around 16,000 TCR beta sequences with HLA alleles at 0.05 false discovery rate.

On this clone: Its antigen is still unknown.

Amplification used 60 Vbeta primers and 13 Jbeta primers. Sequencing was performed with immunoSEQ multiplex PCR; in TCRdb, only in-frame clones are kept and a portion is missing. The sample has approximately 180,000 clones; about four fifths are singletons. This TCR came from a man between 18 and 35 years old in good health and CMV-seronegative. The sequenced sample consisted of PBMCs.

CDR3 DNA sequence: TGTGCCAGCAGCTTATTCGGTCAGGGGAGTGATGGCTACACCTTC. It yields the protein CASSLFGQGSDGYTF. This sequence joins TRBV7-3 and TRBJ1-2, with D tentatively TRBD1 (6 bases). There are 15 residues in the CDR3. The germline V and J ends were trimmed by 2 bases and 6 bases, with 16 bases remaining between them. Per germline, CDR1 SGHTA and CDR2 FQGTGA.